This TCR beta chain was captured in a study of Ad26.COV2.S vaccination and SARS-CoV-2 variants. Study outcomes and limitations: Greater spike-specific TCR breadth was seen in vaccine recipients than in placebo recipients.

The germline gives CDR1 SNHLY, CDR2 FYNNEI. The germline V and J ends were trimmed by 8 bases and 7 bases, with 10 bases remaining between them. CDR3 length equals 11 residues. Comments on this clone: Its matching antigen is unknown.

Clones were sequenced by immunoSEQ multiplex PCR, and TCRdb holds only the in-frame ones, with some missing. The sample carries 100,000 or so clones, around 82% recorded once. This receptor was obtained from a human donor who had recovered from COVID-19. The input for sequencing was peripheral blood, taken after recovery from COVID-19. The J gene is TRBJ2-3, the V gene TRBV2; no clear D gene. As DNA, the CDR3 is TGTGCCAGCCATATCCGAAATACGCAGTATTTT. This encodes CASHIRNTQYF.